This paragraph covers one TCR beta chain sequence. The antigen remains unidentified. The V gene's germline CDR1 is MNHNS and CDR2 SASEGT. Between the trimmed V and J ends, which lost 1 base and 2 bases, there was a span of 18 bases. The CDR3 totals 19 residues. This specimen belongs to a study of PD-1 blockade in classical Hodgkin lymphoma. Turning to the study itself: Patients received nivolumab 3 mg/kg intravenously every 2 weeks.

Whole-study results and caveats: The CD4+ diversity rise by C4D1 was clearest in complete responders.

Data came from immunoSEQ multiplex PCR; TCRdb stores just in-frame clones and leaves some out. This table has 55,000 to 65,000 clones, over 75% appearing once. Every patient experienced relapse after autologous stem cell transplantation, and brentuximab vedotin exposure varied. This clonotype originated in a human donor with classical Hodgkin lymphoma. Source: peripheral blood mononuclear cells (PBMCs), taken at baseline. This rearrangement joins TRBV6-1 to TRBJ1-6; weak D call: TRBD1 (5 bases). The CDR3 DNA follows: TGTGCCAGCAGTGAAGTGGGGGTCCCGGGTGTTGCCTATAATTCACCCCTCCACTTT. This gives the protein CASSEVGVPGVAYNSPLHF.